This T cell receptor beta chain was recorded in a study of T-cell memory formation after mild COVID-19. Overall study: The TCR clusters were mostly specific to one donor. Findings and caveats of the study: Whether day 37 second-wave clones are SARS-CoV-2-specific was not confirmed.

TCRdb ran MiXCR on the 5' RACE reads and lists one entry per CDR3 protein. The sample lists roughly 450,000 distinct CDR3 sequences; 18% were seen once. Trimming stripped 9 bases from V and 1 base from J, with 15 bases between. The CDR3 length is 14 residues. Germline assignment: CDR1 MGHRA and CDR2 YSYEKL. In this sample, this clonotype turned up a few times. Its antigen is not known. The sample consisted of PBMCs or a T cell subset sorted from them (not recorded which). The source is a man in his late teens or twenties who had mild COVID-19 (a few samples of this study predate the infection). Cell type and time point are not known. The chain joins TRBV4-1 to TRBJ2-5; no clear D gene. The chain's CDR3 is CASRIRNGQETQYF. The CDR3 nucleotides are TGCGCCAGTAGGATCAGGAACGGCCAAGAGACCCAGTACTTC.